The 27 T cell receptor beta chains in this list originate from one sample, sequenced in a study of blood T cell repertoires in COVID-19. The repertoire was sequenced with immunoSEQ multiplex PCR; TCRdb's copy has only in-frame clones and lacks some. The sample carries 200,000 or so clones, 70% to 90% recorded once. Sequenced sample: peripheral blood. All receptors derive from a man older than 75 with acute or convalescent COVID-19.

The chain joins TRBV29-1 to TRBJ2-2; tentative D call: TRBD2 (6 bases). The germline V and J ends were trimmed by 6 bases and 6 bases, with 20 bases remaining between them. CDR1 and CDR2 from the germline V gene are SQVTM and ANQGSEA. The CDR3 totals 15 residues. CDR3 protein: CSVRSVQGGAGELFF. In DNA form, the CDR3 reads TGCAGCGTCCGGTCTGTCCAGGGAGGTGCCGGGGAGCTGTTTTTT.

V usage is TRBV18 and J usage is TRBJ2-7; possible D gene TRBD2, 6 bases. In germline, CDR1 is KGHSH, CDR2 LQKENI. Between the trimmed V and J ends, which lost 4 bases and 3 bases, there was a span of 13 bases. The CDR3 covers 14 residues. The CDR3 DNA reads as TGTGCCAGCTCACTCCGGGACTCCAACTACGAGCAGTACTTC. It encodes CASSLRDSNYEQYF.

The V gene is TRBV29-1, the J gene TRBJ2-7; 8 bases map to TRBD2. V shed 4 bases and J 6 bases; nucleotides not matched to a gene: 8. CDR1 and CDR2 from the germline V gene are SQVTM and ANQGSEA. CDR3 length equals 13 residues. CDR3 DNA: TGCAGCGTTGTGGCTAGCGGGCAGGCCGAGCAGTACTTC. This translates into CSVVASGQAEQYF.

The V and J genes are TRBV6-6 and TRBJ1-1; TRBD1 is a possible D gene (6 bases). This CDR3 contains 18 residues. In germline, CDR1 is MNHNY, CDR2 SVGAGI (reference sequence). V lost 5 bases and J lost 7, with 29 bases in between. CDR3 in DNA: TGTGCCAGCAGTCGAATTAGACAGGCGTCTTCTAGGTCTATTGAAGCTTTCTTT. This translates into CASSRIRQASSRSIEAFF.

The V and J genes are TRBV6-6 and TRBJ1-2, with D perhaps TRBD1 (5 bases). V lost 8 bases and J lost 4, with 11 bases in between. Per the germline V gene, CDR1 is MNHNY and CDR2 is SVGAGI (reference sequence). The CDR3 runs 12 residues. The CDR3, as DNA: TGTGCCAGCTTGAGCGGGGCCTATGGCTACACCTTC. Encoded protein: CASLSGAYGYTF.

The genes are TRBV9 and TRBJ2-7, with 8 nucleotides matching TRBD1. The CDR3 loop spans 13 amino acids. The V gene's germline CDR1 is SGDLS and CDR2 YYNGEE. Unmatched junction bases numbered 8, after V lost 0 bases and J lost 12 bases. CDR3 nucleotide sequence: TGTGCCAGCAGCGTAGTTCGGACAGGGACACGGTACGTC. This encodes CASSVVRTGTRYV.

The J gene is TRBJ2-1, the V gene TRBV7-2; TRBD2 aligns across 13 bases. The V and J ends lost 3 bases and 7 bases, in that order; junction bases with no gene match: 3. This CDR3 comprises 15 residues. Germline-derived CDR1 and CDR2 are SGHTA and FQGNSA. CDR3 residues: CASSFGLAGVNEQFF. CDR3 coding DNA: TGTGCCAGCAGCTTCGGACTAGCGGGAGTGAATGAGCAGTTCTTC.

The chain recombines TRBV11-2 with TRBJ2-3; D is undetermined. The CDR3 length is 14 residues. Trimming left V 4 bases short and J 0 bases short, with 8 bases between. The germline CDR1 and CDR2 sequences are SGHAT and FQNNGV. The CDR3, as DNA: TGTGCCAGCAGCTCTATGCTTAGCACAGATACGCAGTATTTT. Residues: CASSSMLSTDTQYF.

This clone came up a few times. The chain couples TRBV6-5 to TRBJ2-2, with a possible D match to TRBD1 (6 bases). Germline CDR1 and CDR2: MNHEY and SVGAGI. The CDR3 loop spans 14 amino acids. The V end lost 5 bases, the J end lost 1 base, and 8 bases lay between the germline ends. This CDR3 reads CASSQGLNTGELFF. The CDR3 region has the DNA TGTGCCAGCAGTCAGGGGCTGAACACCGGGGAGCTGTTTTTT.

The CDR3 protein is CASSDTDEQYV. As DNA, the CDR3 is TGTGCCAGCAGTGACACGGACGAGCAGTACGTC. The chain employs TRBV2 and TRBJ2-7; no firm D call. CDR1 and CDR2 from the germline V gene are SNHLY and FYNNEI. Trimming stripped 3 bases from V and 5 bases from J, with 5 bases between. The CDR3 extends over 11 amino acids.

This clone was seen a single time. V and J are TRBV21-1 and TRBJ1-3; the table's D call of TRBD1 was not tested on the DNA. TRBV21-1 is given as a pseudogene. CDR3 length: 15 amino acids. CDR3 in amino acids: CASSLTGASGNTIYF. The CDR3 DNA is TGTGCCAGCAGCTTAACAGGGGCCTCTGGAAACACCATATATTTT.

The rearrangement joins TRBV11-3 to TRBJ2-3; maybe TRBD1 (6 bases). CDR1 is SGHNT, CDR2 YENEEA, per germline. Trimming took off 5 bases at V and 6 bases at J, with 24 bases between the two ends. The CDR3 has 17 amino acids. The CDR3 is CASSPQCTGSGCDTQYF. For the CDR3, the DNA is TGTGCCAGCAGCCCACAATGCACAGGGTCGGGGTGTGATACGCAGTATTTT.

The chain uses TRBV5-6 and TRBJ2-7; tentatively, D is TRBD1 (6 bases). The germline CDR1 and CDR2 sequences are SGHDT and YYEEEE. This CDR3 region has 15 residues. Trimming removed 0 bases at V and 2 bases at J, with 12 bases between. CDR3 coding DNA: TGTGCCAGCAGCTTGGGGTGGGACATAGCCTACGAGCAGTACTTC. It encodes CASSLGWDIAYEQYF. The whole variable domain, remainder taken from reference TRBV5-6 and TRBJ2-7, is DAGVTQSPTHLIKTRGQQVTLRCSPKSGHDTVSWYQQALGQGPQFIFQYYEEEERQRGNFPDRFSGHQFPNYSSELNVNALLLGDSALYLCASSLGWDIAYEQYFGPGTRLTVT.

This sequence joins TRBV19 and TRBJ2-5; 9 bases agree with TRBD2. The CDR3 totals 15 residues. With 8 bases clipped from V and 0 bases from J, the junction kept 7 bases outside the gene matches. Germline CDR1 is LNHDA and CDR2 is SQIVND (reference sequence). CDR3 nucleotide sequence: TGTGCCAGTCGGGGTAGCGGGGGAAACCAAGAGACCCAGTACTTC. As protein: CASRGSGGNQETQYF.

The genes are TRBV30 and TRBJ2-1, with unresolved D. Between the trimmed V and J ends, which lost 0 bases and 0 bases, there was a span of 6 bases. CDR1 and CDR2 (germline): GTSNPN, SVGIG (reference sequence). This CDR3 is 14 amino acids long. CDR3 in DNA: TGTGCCTGGAGTGTACCGAGCTCCTACAATGAGCAGTTCTTC. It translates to CAWSVPSSYNEQFF.

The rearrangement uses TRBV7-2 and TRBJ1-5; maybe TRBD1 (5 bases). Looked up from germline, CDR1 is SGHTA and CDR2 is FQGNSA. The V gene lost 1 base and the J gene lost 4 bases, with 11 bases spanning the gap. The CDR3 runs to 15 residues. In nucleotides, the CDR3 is TGTGCCAGCAGCTTAGGTTTATCAGGGAATCAGCCCCAGCATTTT. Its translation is CASSLGLSGNQPQHF.

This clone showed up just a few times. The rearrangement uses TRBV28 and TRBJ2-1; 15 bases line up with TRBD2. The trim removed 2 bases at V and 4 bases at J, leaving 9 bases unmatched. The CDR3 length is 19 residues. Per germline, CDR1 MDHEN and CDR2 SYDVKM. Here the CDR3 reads CASSLDPRTSGRAYNEQFF. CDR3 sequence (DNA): TGTGCCAGCAGTTTAGATCCCCGGACTAGCGGGAGGGCGTACAATGAGCAGTTCTTC.

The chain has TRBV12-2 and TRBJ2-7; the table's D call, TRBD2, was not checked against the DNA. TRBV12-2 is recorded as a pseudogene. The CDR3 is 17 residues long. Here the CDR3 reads CASRLAETSGSSYEQYF. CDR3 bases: TGTGCAAGTCGCTTAGCGGAGACTAGCGGGAGTTCCTACGAGCAGTACTTC.

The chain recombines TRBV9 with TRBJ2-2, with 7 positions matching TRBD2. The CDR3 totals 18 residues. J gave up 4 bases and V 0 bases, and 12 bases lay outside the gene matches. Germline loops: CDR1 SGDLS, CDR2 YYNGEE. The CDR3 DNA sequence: TGTGCCAGCAGCGTAGCTGTTCAGGCGGGAGCTGGCACCGGGGAGCTGTTTTTT. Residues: CASSVAVQAGAGTGELFF.

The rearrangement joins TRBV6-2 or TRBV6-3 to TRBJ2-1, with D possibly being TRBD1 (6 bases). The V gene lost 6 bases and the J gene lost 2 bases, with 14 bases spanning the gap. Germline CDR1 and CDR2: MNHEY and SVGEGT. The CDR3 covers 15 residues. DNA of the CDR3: TGTGCCAGCAGCCGCAACAGGGTACCCTACAATGAGCAGTTCTTC. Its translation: CASSRNRVPYNEQFF.

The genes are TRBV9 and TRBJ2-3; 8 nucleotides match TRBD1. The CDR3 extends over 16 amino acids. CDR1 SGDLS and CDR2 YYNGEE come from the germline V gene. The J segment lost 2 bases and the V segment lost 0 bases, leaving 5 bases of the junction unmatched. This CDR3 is CASSVGAGGYTDTQYF. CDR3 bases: TGTGCCAGCAGCGTAGGGGCAGGGGGCTACACAGATACGCAGTATTTT. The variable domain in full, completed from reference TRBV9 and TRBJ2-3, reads DSGVTQTPKHLITATGQRVTLRCSPRSGDLSVYWYQQSLDQGLQFLIQYYNGEERAKGNILERFSAQQFPDLHSELNLSSLELGDSALYFCASSVGAGGYTDTQYFGPGTRLTVL.

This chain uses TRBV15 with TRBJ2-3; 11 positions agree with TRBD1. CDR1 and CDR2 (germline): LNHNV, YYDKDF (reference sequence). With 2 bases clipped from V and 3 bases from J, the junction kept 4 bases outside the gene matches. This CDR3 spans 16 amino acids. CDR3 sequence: CATSRSGTGGTDTQYF. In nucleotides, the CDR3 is TGTGCCACCAGCAGATCAGGGACAGGGGGGACAGATACGCAGTATTTT.

CDR3 sequence: CASSPFAGQGDHGYTF. The DNA of the CDR3 is TGTGCCAGTAGTCCCTTCGCGGGACAGGGGGATCACGGCTACACCTTC. The chain links TRBV19 to TRBJ1-2; TRBD1 matches 11 bases. Germline V gene data show CDR1 as LNHDA and CDR2 as SQIVND (reference sequence). Losses at the gene ends were 5 bases for V and 8 bases for J; bases not matched to a gene: 13. The CDR3 covers 16 residues. The full variable domain, in which reference TRBV19 and TRBJ1-2 provide the parts outside the CDR3, is DGGITQSPKYLFRKEGQNVTLSCEQNLNHDAMYWYRQDPGQGLRLIYYSQIVNDFQKGDIAEGYSVSREKKESFPLTVTSAQKNPTAFYLCASSPFAGQGDHGYTFGSGTRLTVV.

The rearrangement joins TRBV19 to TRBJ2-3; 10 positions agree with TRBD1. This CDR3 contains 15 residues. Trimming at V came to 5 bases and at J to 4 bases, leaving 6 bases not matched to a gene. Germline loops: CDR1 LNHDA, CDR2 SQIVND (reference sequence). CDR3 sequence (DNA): TGTGCCAGTAGTCCGCGGACAGGGGGAGCAGATACGCAGTATTTT. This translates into CASSPRTGGADTQYF.

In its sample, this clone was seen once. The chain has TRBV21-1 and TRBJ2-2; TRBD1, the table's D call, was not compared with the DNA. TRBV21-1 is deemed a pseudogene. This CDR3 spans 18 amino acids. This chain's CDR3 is CASSKEGRGLMTTGELFF. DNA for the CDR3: TGTGCCAGCAGCAAAGAGGGCAGGGGCCTGATGACCACCGGGGAGCTGTTTTTT.

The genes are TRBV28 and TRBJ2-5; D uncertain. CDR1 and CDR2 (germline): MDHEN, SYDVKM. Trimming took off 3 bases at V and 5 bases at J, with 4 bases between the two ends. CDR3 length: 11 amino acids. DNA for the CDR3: TGTGCCAGCAGTTTCATGGAGACCCAGTACTTC. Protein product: CASSFMETQYF.

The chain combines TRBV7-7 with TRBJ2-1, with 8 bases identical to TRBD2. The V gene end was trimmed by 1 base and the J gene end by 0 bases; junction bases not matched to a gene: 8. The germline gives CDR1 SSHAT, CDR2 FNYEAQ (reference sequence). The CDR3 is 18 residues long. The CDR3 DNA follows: TGTGCCAGCAGCTTAGAGGTTAGCGGGGCCAGCTCCTACAATGAGCAGTTCTTC. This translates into CASSLEVSGASSYNEQFF.